The 12 T cell receptor beta chains presented below share a single source sample, sequenced in a study of T cell responses to AZD1222 COVID-19 vaccine. TCRdb's table, derived via immunoSEQ multiplex PCR, lists solely in-frame clones and lacks some. The sample has 120,000 to 150,000 clones, about 93% seen once; the top ten hold 1.5% to 2%. The sample here was peripheral blood, taken on day 0 of AZD1222 vaccination. These receptors came from an adult in good health.

This clone was picked up a small number of times. The chain uses TRBV7-2 and TRBJ1-5; D is possibly TRBD1 (5 bases). Between the trimmed V and J ends, which lost 4 bases and 3 bases, there was a span of 10 bases. This CDR3 is built from 14 residues. Germline CDR1 reads SGHTA; CDR2 reads FQGNSA. CDR3 in DNA: TGTGCCAGCAGCTCGGGACGGATCAATCAGCCCCAGCATTTT. Encoded protein: CASSSGRINQPQHF.

V and J are TRBV30 and TRBJ2-7; no definite D call. CDR3 size: 12 residues. V lost 5 bases and J 2 bases, leaving 10 bases between the germline ends. Germline loops: CDR1 GTSNPN, CDR2 SVGIG (reference sequence). The CDR3, as DNA: TGTGCCTGGGATGGGGTGGCCTACGAGCAGTACTTC. Its translation: CAWDGVAYEQYF.

The chain recombines TRBV5-1 with TRBJ2-1, with TRBD1 matching over 10 bases. CDR1 is SGHRS and CDR2 is YFSETQ in the germline V gene. V lost 0 bases and J lost 10; bases outside the gene matches: 4. The CDR3 runs to 14 residues. DNA of the CDR3: TGCGCCAGCAGCTTGGGCGACAGGGGGCAGGAGCAGTTCTTC. The encoded protein is CASSLGDRGQEQFF.

This clone was detected ten times or more. The chain links TRBV6-5 to TRBJ1-5; maybe TRBD1 (6 bases). Germline lookup yields CDR1 MNHEY and CDR2 SVGAGI. Trimming stripped 8 bases from V and 10 bases from J, with 24 bases between. The CDR3 is 15 amino acids. The chain's CDR3 is CASAWGEGVGRPQHF. The CDR3 DNA follows: TGTGCCAGCGCCTGGGGGGAGGGGGTGGGCAGACCCCAGCATTTT.

V and J are TRBV2 and TRBJ2-2, with a tentative D call TRBD1 (5 bases). The length of the CDR3 is 15 residues. Trimming shortened V by 7 bases and J by 8 bases, and 20 bases separated the two germline ends. Per the germline V gene, CDR1 is SNHLY and CDR2 is FYNNEI. The DNA for the CDR3 is TGTGCCAGCAACCTGGAGACCCCTGGGGCTGGGGAGCTGTTTTTT. It translates to CASNLETPGAGELFF.

The chain is built from TRBV18 and TRBJ1-1; the match to TRBD1 covers 9 bases. Germline CDR1 is KGHSH and CDR2 is LQKENI. The CDR3 is 14 residues long. J was trimmed by 6 bases and V by 6 bases; bases with no gene match: 8. CDR3 bases: TGTGCCAGCTCTCCGGAGGGGACAGGGTCTGAAGCTTTCTTT. Encoded protein: CASSPEGTGSEAFF.

The CDR3 DNA reads as TGCGCCAGCAGGAAGAATATGGTTGAAAAACTGTTTTTT. Residues: CASRKNMVEKLFF. The V call is TRBV23-1, the J call TRBJ1-4; no clear D gene. TRBV23-1 is marked as an open reading frame, function uncertain. CDR3 length equals 13 residues. Trimming stripped 6 bases from V and 7 bases from J, with 12 bases between.

The rearrangement uses TRBV6-5 and TRBJ1-5, with D uncertain. The CDR3 runs to 16 residues. V was trimmed by 1 base and J by 3 bases, leaving 13 bases between them. Germline V gene data show CDR1 as MNHEY and CDR2 as SVGAGI. CDR3 nucleotide sequence: TGTGCCAGCAGTTACTTAGTCGGGGTTAACAATCAGCCCCAGCATTTT. Protein: CASSYLVGVNNQPQHF.

J is TRBJ1-1 and V is TRBV5-4, with 12 bases aligning to TRBD1. Trimming cost V 0 bases and J 6 bases; bases outside gene matches: 6. The CDR3 has 16 residues. From germline, CDR1 is SGHNT and CDR2 YYREEE (reference sequence). The CDR3 is CASSLGGTGGKAEAFF. In DNA, the CDR3 is TGTGCCAGCAGCTTGGGGGGGACAGGGGGCAAGGCTGAAGCTTTCTTT.

This sequence joins TRBV10-2 and TRBJ2-5; 9 nucleotides line up with TRBD2. The junction had 13 bases not matched to a gene; V was cut back by 3 bases and J by 2 bases. From germline, CDR1 is WSHSY and CDR2 SAAADI. The CDR3 runs to 18 residues. The CDR3 loop reads CASSEGWWASGNQETQYF. CDR3 coding DNA: TGCGCCAGCAGTGAAGGCTGGTGGGCTAGCGGGAATCAAGAGACCCAGTACTTC.

J is TRBJ1-3 and V is TRBV2, with TRBD1 as a possible D gene (5 bases). The V and J ends lost 6 bases and 0 bases respectively, with 12 bases between them. Germline V CDR1 and CDR2: SNHLY, FYNNEI. The length of the CDR3 is 15 residues. The CDR3 coding sequence is TGTGCCAGCAGCAGGGACGGATACTCTGGAAACACCATATATTTT. Its translation: CASSRDGYSGNTIYF.

The chain recombines TRBV7-9 with TRBJ2-6, with no clear D. From germline, CDR1 is SEHNR and CDR2 FQNEAQ (reference sequence). The V and J ends lost 7 bases and 5 bases respectively, with 12 bases between them. CDR3 size: 14 residues. This CDR3 reads CASTADTRANVLTF. The CDR3 DNA reads TGTGCCAGCACCGCCGACACGCGGGCCAACGTCCTGACTTTC.